This TCR beta chain was sequenced in a study of CD8 T cells in ankylosing spondylitis. General study findings and limits: According to the report, clones linked to the disease were significantly enriched in matched synovial fluid samples taken from ankylosing spondylitis patients. The study identified a TCR beta motif of under ten highly homologous variants that appeared characteristic of ankylosing spondylitis blood. Disease-linked clones proved CD8+ and comparatively uncommon in peripheral blood. Previously reported in reactive arthritis synovial fluid and blood were some of the motif variants.

By quantitative 5'-RACE with molecular barcodes, the TCR beta libraries were made. TCRdb reprocessed the 5' RACE reads with MiXCR, giving one entry per CDR3 protein. Here the sample spans 750,000 to 850,000 distinct CDR3 sequences, about 11% being singletons. A word on this clonotype: Its target is unknown.

Sample: blood, either unsorted or a sorted T cell fraction (not recorded which). This TCR derives from a male donor with ankylosing spondylitis.

DNA for the CDR3: TGTGCCAGCAGCTTAATGGCTAGCGGGGGGGCTGGAGAGACCCAGTACTTC. Translation: CASSLMASGGAGETQYF. The genes are TRBV7-3 and TRBJ2-5; the match to TRBD2 covers 12 bases. This CDR3 contains 17 residues. CDR1 and CDR2 from the germline V gene are SGHTA and FQGTGA. J gave up 4 bases and V 1 base, and 7 bases lay outside the gene matches.